The sequence of this T cell receptor (beta chain) was determined in a study of CD8+ T cells in alopecia areata. Study-wide context: Female roughly 7-10-week-old C3H/HeJ recipients received skin from 6-12-month-old C3H/HeJ graft donors with spontaneous alopecia.

Sequencing relied on a cDNA template that was reverse transcribed from extracted RNA. Sequencing was performed with immunoSEQ multiplex PCR; in TCRdb, only in-frame clones are kept and a portion is missing. The data list about 120,000 clones, none observed once; 20% falls to the top ten. This CDR3 is 15 amino acids long. Germline V gene lookup returns CDR1 NSQYPW and CDR2 LRSPGD (reference sequence). V shed 2 bases and J 2 bases; nucleotides not matched to a gene: 2. This clone occurred a few times. Genes here carry mouse names. Read coverage stops 4 residues before the CDR3 terminus; the germline J gene supplies the remainder.

This chain connects TRBV1 to TRBJ2-3, with 9 bases lining up with TRBD2. What was sequenced was lesional skin. The clonotype was recovered from a C3H/HeJ mouse with alopecia areata. Strain haplotype (MHC): H2-k. The sequenced part of the CDR3 DNA is TGCACCTGCAGTGCAACTGGGGGGATTGCAGAA. Amino acid sequence: CTCSATGGIAE. The full CDR3 sequence reads CTCSATGGIAETLYF.